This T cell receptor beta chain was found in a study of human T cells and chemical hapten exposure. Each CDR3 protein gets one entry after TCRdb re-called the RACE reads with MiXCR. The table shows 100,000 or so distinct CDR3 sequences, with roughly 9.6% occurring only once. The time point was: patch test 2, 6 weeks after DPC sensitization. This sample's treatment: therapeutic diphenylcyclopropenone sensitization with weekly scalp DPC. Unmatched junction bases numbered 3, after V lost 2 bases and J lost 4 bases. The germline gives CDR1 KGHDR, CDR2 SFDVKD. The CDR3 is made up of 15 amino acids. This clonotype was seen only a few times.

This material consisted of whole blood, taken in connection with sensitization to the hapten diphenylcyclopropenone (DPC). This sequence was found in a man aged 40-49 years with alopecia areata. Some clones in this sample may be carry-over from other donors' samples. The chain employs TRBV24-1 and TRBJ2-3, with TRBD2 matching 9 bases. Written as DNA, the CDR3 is TGTGCCACCAGTGATTGGTCTAGCGGGGCAGATACGCAGTATTTT. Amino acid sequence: CATSDWSSGADTQYF.